Below, 31 T cell receptor beta chains from the same sample are listed, as sequenced in a study of CD8 T cells in ankylosing spondylitis. TCRdb reanalysed the 5' RACE reads using MiXCR and keeps one entry per CDR3 protein. The data hold just over 150,000 distinct CDR3 sequences, with 18% observed a single time. The specimen sequenced was blood, either unsorted or a sorted T cell fraction (not recorded which). The origin of the receptors is a male donor with ankylosing spondylitis or in good health (not recorded which).

There are a few counts of this clonotype. The V call is TRBV20-1, the J call TRBJ1-2; D gene unclear. V lost 4 bases, J lost 4 bases, and 22 bases lay in between. Germline V lookup: CDR1 DFQATT, CDR2 SNEGSKA (reference sequence). The CDR3 contains 16 residues. This CDR3 is CSATIPGRASGYGYTF. In DNA form, the CDR3 reads TGCAGTGCTACTATCCCCGGAAGGGCTAGCGGCTATGGCTACACCTTC.

Ten or more counts support this clonotype. This chain uses TRBV6-5 with TRBJ2-3, with TRBD2 as a possible D gene (5 bases). Germline V gene data show CDR1 as MNHEY and CDR2 as SVGAGI. CDR3 length equals 16 residues. V gave up 3 bases and J gave up 0 bases, with 13 bases separating them. Here the CDR3 DNA reads TGTGCCAGCAGTTATCTCCGGGGTTCTAGCACAGATACGCAGTATTTT. Amino acids: CASSYLRGSSTDTQYF.

This clonotype has just a few counts. The chain employs TRBV28 and TRBJ2-1; the D is unclear. The CDR3 loop spans 13 amino acids. Germline V gives CDR1 MDHEN, CDR2 SYDVKM. Deletions cut 6 bases from V and 5 bases from J, with 11 bases between. The CDR3: CASSFDFDNEQFF. The CDR3 nucleotides are TGTGCCAGCAGCTTCGACTTCGACAATGAGCAGTTCTTC.

The sample holds many counts of this clonotype. The chain couples TRBV3-1 to TRBJ2-1, with D perhaps given as TRBD1 or TRBD2 (6 bases each). The CDR3 loop spans 15 amino acids. CDR1 is LGHDT and CDR2 is YNNKEL in the germline V gene (reference sequence). The V end was cut by 3 bases, the J end by 8 bases, with 17 bases between. CDR3 nucleotide sequence: TGTGCCAGCAGCCACTTCAAGGGGGGAGCGGATGAGCAGTTCTTC. It translates to CASSHFKGGADEQFF.

This clonotype was picked up many times. The gene calls are TRBV20-1 and TRBJ2-3; TRBD1 agrees at 10 bases. J was trimmed by 4 bases and V by 8 bases; bases with no gene match: 3. Germline V gene lookup returns CDR1 DFQATT and CDR2 SNEGSKA (reference sequence). This CDR3 is built from 12 residues. The CDR3 loop is CSRDRGPDTQYF. For the CDR3, the DNA is TGCAGTAGGGACAGGGGACCAGATACGCAGTATTTT.

The V and J genes are TRBV24-1 and TRBJ2-1; D is undetermined. Germline values: CDR1 KGHDR, CDR2 SFDVKD. The germline V and J ends were trimmed by 5 bases and 0 bases, with 7 bases remaining between them. The CDR3 has 14 residues. CDR3 nucleotides: TGTGCCACCAGTGGGGAAAGCTCCTACAATGAGCAGTTCTTC. It codes for CATSGESSYNEQFF.

This clonotype was counted many times. The rearrangement uses TRBV6-1 and TRBJ2-3, with D unclear. Trimming left V 7 bases short and J 4 bases short, with 15 bases between. This CDR3 spans 14 amino acids. The V gene's germline CDR1 is MNHNS and CDR2 SASEGT. Written as DNA, the CDR3 is TGTGCCAGCACCCCCGAGGTGAGGTCAGATACGCAGTATTTT. Its translation is CASTPEVRSDTQYF.

The J gene is TRBJ2-7, the V gene TRBV7-9; D is ambiguous. The CDR3 sequence is 11 residues long. CDR1 is SEHNR and CDR2 is FQNEAQ in the germline V gene (reference sequence). V was pared by 6 bases and J by 6 bases, with 9 bases between. The CDR3 region is CASSDFSEQYF. Written as DNA, the CDR3 is TGTGCCAGCAGTGATTTCTCCGAGCAGTACTTC.

V is TRBV6-6 and J is TRBJ1-6, with a possible D match to TRBD1 (5 bases). Looked up from germline, CDR1 is MNHNY and CDR2 is SVGAGI (reference sequence). This CDR3 comprises 13 residues. The ends were cut back, 6 bases at V and 10 bases at J, with 13 bases in the middle. CDR3 amino acids: CASSRDSGSPLHF. CDR3 sequence (DNA): TGTGCCAGCAGCCGGGACTCCGGGTCACCCCTCCACTTT.

This clonotype has a count of ten or more. The rearrangement uses TRBV2 and TRBJ1-4; tentatively, D is TRBD1 (5 bases). Trimming pared 3 bases from V and 4 bases from J, leaving 15 bases between. Germline values: CDR1 SNHLY, CDR2 FYNNEI. This CDR3 has 16 amino acids. The chain's CDR3 is CASSDRHQGDNEKLFF. CDR3 coding DNA: TGTGCCAGCAGTGATCGACACCAAGGGGATAATGAAAAACTGTTTTTT.

The rearrangement uses TRBV7-2 and TRBJ2-1; D is unclear. The germline gives CDR1 SGHTA, CDR2 FQGNSA. The CDR3 has 17 amino acids. Trimming shortened V by 7 bases and J by 0 bases, and 19 bases separated the two germline ends. The CDR3 coding sequence is TGTGCCAGCATCAAAGGTGACCCCCGAGGCTCCTACAATGAGCAGTTCTTC. Translation: CASIKGDPRGSYNEQFF.

Points on this clonotype: A much larger clone lies a single base off, so this may be a read error. V gene TRBV6-1 combines with J gene TRBJ1-5, with TRBD1 identical over 9 bases. The J call is in doubt because the DNA end fits TRBJ2-3 better. The CDR3 runs 14 residues. Germline V gene lookup returns CDR1 MNHNS and CDR2 SASEGT. CDR3 bases: TGTGCCGGCGCACAGGGGGCCGGCAATCAGCCCCAGTATTTT. This encodes CAGAQGAGNQPQYF.

J is TRBJ2-7 and V is TRBV2; TRBD2 agrees at 7 bases. Germline V gene data show CDR1 as SNHLY and CDR2 as FYNNEI. V lost 9 bases to trimming and J lost 5 bases; unmatched junction nucleotides: 10. The CDR3 runs 13 residues. The CDR3 bases are TGTGCCAGTATCCCGGGGGGTCTCAACGAGCAGTACTTC. Translated: CASIPGGLNEQYF.

This clonotype was seen at least ten times. This rearrangement joins TRBV11-2 to TRBJ1-1, with 10 bases identical to TRBD1. The CDR3 extends over 17 amino acids. Germline V gene data show CDR1 as SGHAT and CDR2 as FQNNGV. Germline trimming cut 5 bases from V and 0 bases from J; bases unmatched to any gene: 9. CDR3 DNA: TGTGCCAGCAGCACCGACAGGGGGCGAGGGATGAACACTGAAGCTTTCTTT. It specifies CASSTDRGRGMNTEAFF.

This clonotype has at least ten counts. The chain joins TRBV20-1 to TRBJ2-5; tentatively, D is TRBD2 (6 bases). The CDR3 contains 15 residues. V lost 3 bases and J lost 1, with 15 bases in between. The V gene's germline CDR1 is DFQATT and CDR2 SNEGSKA (reference sequence). The DNA of the CDR3 is TGCAGTGCTAGTAGGAGGGTAGGGGTCCAAGAGACCCAGTACTTC. Residues: CSASRRVGVQETQYF.

This clonotype was counted ten times or more. The V gene is TRBV29-1, the J gene TRBJ2-5; 7 bases agree with TRBD1. CDR3 length: 14 amino acids. J gave up 0 bases and V 0 bases, and 1 base lay outside the gene matches. CDR1 and CDR2 (germline): SQVTM, ANQGSEA. CDR3 amino acids: CSVEEGQHQETQYF. In nucleotides, the CDR3 is TGCAGCGTTGAAGAGGGACAGCACCAAGAGACCCAGTACTTC.

This clonotype showed up just a few times. The chain employs TRBV10-1 and TRBJ2-7; D is undetermined. This CDR3 is 12 amino acids long. V lost 3 bases and J lost 4, with 7 bases in between. Looked up from germline, CDR1 is WNHNN and CDR2 is SYGVQD (reference sequence). CDR3 DNA: TGCGCCAGCAGTGATGCAGATTACGAGCAGTACTTC. Its protein is CASSDADYEQYF.

In this sample, this clonotype turned up many times. The chain has TRBV7-2 and TRBJ2-1; TRBD2 is a possible D gene (6 bases). The V and J ends lost 0 bases and 13 bases respectively, with 10 bases between them. This CDR3 is 12 amino acids long. Germline lookup yields CDR1 SGHTA and CDR2 FQGNSA. CDR3 in DNA: TGTGCCAGCAGCTTAGCGGGGAGGCCACAGTTCTTC. Translating it yields CASSLAGRPQFF.

The rearrangement joins TRBV3-1 to TRBJ2-3; D gene uncertain. The CDR3 has 15 residues. The germline gives CDR1 LGHDT, CDR2 YNNKEL (reference sequence). Trimming left V 0 bases short and J 2 bases short, with 9 bases between. The CDR3, as DNA: TGTGCCAGCAGCCAAGATCCCGCCATCACAGATACGCAGTATTTT. Translated: CASSQDPAITDTQYF.

In this sample, this clonotype turned up many times. V usage is TRBV12-3 or TRBV12-4 and J usage is TRBJ2-3; D unclear. V lost 7 bases to trimming and J lost 3 bases, with 5 bases between them. There are 11 residues in the CDR3. The CDR3 nucleotides are TGTGCCAGCACGAGGACAGATACGCAGTATTTT. Translating gives CASTRTDTQYF.

The chain is built from TRBV20-1 and TRBJ2-1; TRBD2 matches at 9 bases. Unmatched junction bases numbered 10, after V lost 2 bases and J lost 8 bases. Germline CDR1 is DFQATT and CDR2 is SNEGSKA (reference sequence). The length of the CDR3 is 15 residues. The CDR3: CSARPSSGELYEQFF. CDR3 DNA sequence: TGCAGTGCTAGACCCTCTAGCGGGGAGCTATATGAGCAGTTCTTC.

J is TRBJ1-6 and V is TRBV5-5, with D unclear. The CDR3 covers 12 residues. With 9 bases removed from V and 6 bases from J, the gap between germline ends came to 10 bases. CDR1 is SGHKS, CDR2 YYEKEE, per germline (reference sequence). In nucleotides, the CDR3 is TGTGCCACCAACAGCTTTAATTCACCCCTCCACTTT. Its protein product is CATNSFNSPLHF.

The V call is TRBV20-1, the J call TRBJ2-7; 11 bases line up with TRBD2. The CDR3 contains 16 residues. V was pared by 0 bases and J by 0 bases, with 4 bases of the junction left unmatched. CDR1 and CDR2 (germline): DFQATT, SNEGSKA (reference sequence). The CDR3 protein is CSARDALAGGSYEQYF. The CDR3 DNA sequence: TGCAGTGCTAGAGATGCTCTAGCGGGGGGCTCCTACGAGCAGTACTTC.

This clonotype came up a few times. This sequence joins TRBV21-1 and TRBJ2-5; the table's D call TRBD1 went unverified against the DNA. TRBV21-1 is classified as a pseudogene. The CDR3 is 14 amino acids. The CDR3 spells CASSKIGGQETQYF. For the CDR3, the DNA is TGTGCCAGCAGCAAGATCGGGGGACAAGAGACCCAGTACTTC.

This clonotype was detected a few times. V gene TRBV24-1 combines with J gene TRBJ2-1; D is undetermined. Per germline, CDR1 KGHDR and CDR2 SFDVKD. The CDR3 runs to 16 residues. The ends were cut back, 4 bases at V and 1 base at J, with 13 bases in the middle. The CDR3 sequence is CATSDPQSKSYNEQFF. CDR3 DNA sequence: TGTGCCACCAGTGACCCTCAATCTAAATCCTACAATGAGCAGTTCTTC.

The chain carries TRBV12-3 or TRBV12-4 and TRBJ2-3; 8 bases agree with TRBD2. This CDR3 is built from 17 residues. Trimming removed 1 base from V and 1 base from J; junction bases left unmatched: 7. The CDR3 DNA is TGTGCCAGCAGTTTAGGTGCGGGAGGCGGCGGCACAGATACGCAGTATTTT. It specifies CASSLGAGGGGTDTQYF.

This clonotype was detected ten times or more. The genes are TRBV15 and TRBJ2-3, with D possibly being TRBD2 (5 bases). The germline gives CDR1 LNHNV, CDR2 YYDKDF (reference sequence). V shed 0 bases and J shed 4 bases, with 23 bases lying between them. This CDR3 is 19 amino acids long. The chain's CDR3 is CATSRDNGERGSWPDTQYF. CDR3 in DNA: TGTGCCACCAGCAGAGATAATGGGGAACGGGGATCTTGGCCAGATACGCAGTATTTT. Full variable domain (rest looked up from reference TRBV15 and TRBJ2-3): DAMVIQNPRYQVTQFGKPVTLSCSQTLNHNVMYWYQQKSSQAPKLLFHYYDKDFNNEADTPDNFQSRRPNTSFCFLDIRSPGLGDTAMYLCATSRDNGERGSWPDTQYFGPGTRLTVL.

In this sample, this clonotype turned up many times. The genes are TRBV28 and TRBJ2-1; 10 bases line up with TRBD2. CDR3 length: 16 amino acids. Germline CDR1 is MDHEN and CDR2 is SYDVKM. V lost 5 bases and J lost 2; bases outside the gene matches: 6. The CDR3 sequence is CASSSLGLAPYNEQFF. The CDR3 nucleotides read TGTGCCAGCAGTAGTTTGGGACTAGCGCCCTACAATGAGCAGTTCTTC.

This clonotype was observed a handful of times. The chain joins TRBV14 to TRBJ2-7; tentatively, D is TRBD1 or TRBD2 (5 bases each). With 0 bases removed from V and 5 bases from J, the gap between germline ends came to 20 bases. CDR3 length equals 17 residues. Germline V CDR1 and CDR2: SGHDN, FVKESK. This chain's CDR3 is CASSQEGAVEGSNEQYF. The CDR3 DNA reads TGTGCCAGCAGCCAAGAAGGGGCCGTTGAGGGAAGCAACGAGCAGTACTTC.

This clonotype showed up many times. The chain links TRBV20-1 to TRBJ2-1, with 12 bases matching TRBD2. The ends lost 4 bases at V and 6 bases at J; junction bases unmatched: 4. The CDR3 is 14 residues long. CDR1 is DFQATT and CDR2 is SNEGSKA in the germline V gene (reference sequence). In nucleotides, the CDR3 is TGCAGTGCTACTAGCGGGAGGGCCGTCAATGAGCAGTTCTTC. It codes for CSATSGRAVNEQFF.

V usage is TRBV27 and J usage is TRBJ1-1, with D unresolved. V dropped 1 base and J dropped 5 bases, with 11 bases sitting between them. The length of the CDR3 is 14 residues. Germline assignment: CDR1 MNHEY and CDR2 SMNVEV (reference sequence). CDR3 DNA sequence: TGTGCCAGCAGTTTATATGGGCGGAATACTGAAGCTTTCTTT. Amino acid sequence: CASSLYGRNTEAFF.